Below, 2 T cell receptor beta chains from the same sample are listed, as sequenced in a study of T cell responses to AZD1222 COVID-19 vaccine. Here immunoSEQ multiplex PCR was the method, and the copy in TCRdb shows in-frame clones only, minus some. The data contain 130,000 to 150,000 clones, about 88% of them singletons. The material was peripheral blood, obtained on day 0 of AZD1222 vaccination. The receptors were gathered from an adult in good health.

V usage is TRBV29-1 and J usage is TRBJ1-1, with 12 bases aligning to TRBD1. The CDR3 has 13 amino acids. Losses at the gene ends were 6 bases for V and 6 bases for J; bases not matched to a gene: 5. Germline assignment: CDR1 SQVTM and CDR2 ANQGSEA. In DNA form, the CDR3 reads TGCAGCGTCACCGGGACAGGGGGCTCTGAAGCTTTCTTT. Translating it yields CSVTGTGGSEAFF.

The rearrangement uses TRBV7-9 and TRBJ1-1; TRBD1 is a possible D gene (5 bases). This CDR3 spans 15 amino acids. Trimming shortened V by 1 base and J by 8 bases, and 17 bases separated the two germline ends. Germline V lookup: CDR1 SEHNR, CDR2 FQNEAQ (reference sequence). CDR3 nucleotides: TGTGCCAGCAGCTTAGAAAGGGACTTAAAGGAGGAAGCTTTCTTT. Protein sequence: CASSLERDLKEEAFF. Combining the CDR3 with reference TRBV7-9 and TRBJ1-1 gives the whole variable domain DTGVSQNPRHKITKRGQNVTFRCDPISEHNRLYWYRQTLGQGPEFLTYFQNEAQLEKSRLLSDRFSAERPKGSFSTLEIQRTEQGDSAMYLCASSLERDLKEEAFFGQGTRLTVV.